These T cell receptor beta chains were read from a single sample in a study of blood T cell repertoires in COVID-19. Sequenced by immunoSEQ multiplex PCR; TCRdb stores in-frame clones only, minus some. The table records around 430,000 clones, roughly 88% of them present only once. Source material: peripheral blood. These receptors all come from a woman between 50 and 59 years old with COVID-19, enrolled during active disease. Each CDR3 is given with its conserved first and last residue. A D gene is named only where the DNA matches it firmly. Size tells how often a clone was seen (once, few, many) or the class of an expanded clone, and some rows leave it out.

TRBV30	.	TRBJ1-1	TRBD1	CAWSVRGAQAFF	TGTGCCTGGAGTGTCAGGGGGGCACAAGCTTTCTTT
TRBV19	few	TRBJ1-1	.	CASSIGSVSAFF	TGTGCCAGTAGTATAGGTTCGGTCTCAGCTTTCTTT
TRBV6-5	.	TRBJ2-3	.	CASSSLRVNTQYF	TGTGCCAGCAGTTCCCTGCGAGTGAATACGCAGTATTTT
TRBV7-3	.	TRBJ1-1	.	CASSLRGQGNEAFF	TGTGCCAGCAGCTTAAGGGGGCAGGGAAATGAAGCTTTCTTT
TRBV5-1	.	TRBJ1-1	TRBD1	CASSYRQGLYTEAFF	TGCGCCAGCAGTTACAGACAGGGCCTATACACTGAAGCTTTCTTT
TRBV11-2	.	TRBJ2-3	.	CASSLGGADTQYF	TGTGCCAGCAGCTTAGGGGGCGCAGATACGCAGTATTTT
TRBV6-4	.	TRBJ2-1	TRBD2	CASSDSMEGGDEQFF	TGTGCCAGCAGTGACTCGATGGAGGGAGGGGATGAGCAGTTCTTC
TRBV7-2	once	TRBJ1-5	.	CASSPGRPYQPQHF	TGTGCCAGCAGCCCAGGTAGGCCGTATCAGCCCCAGCATTTT
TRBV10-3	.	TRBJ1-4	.	CAISAGTTNEKLFF	TGTGCCATCAGTGCGGGGACAACTAATGAAAAACTGTTTTTT
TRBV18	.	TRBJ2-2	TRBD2	CASSLEREAGELFF	TGTGCCAGCTCACTTGAACGGGAGGCCGGGGAGCTGTTTTTT
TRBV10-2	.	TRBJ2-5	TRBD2	CASSEAASGLLETQYF	TGCGCCAGCAGTGAAGCGGCTAGCGGCCTACTAGAGACCCAGTACTTC
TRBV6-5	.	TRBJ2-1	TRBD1	CASSQVGQVDEQFF	TGTGCCAGCAGTCAGGTGGGACAGGTCGATGAGCAGTTCTTC
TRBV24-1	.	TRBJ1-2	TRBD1	CATSDLDRGDGYTF	TGTGCCACCAGTGATTTGGACAGGGGGGATGGCTACACCTTC
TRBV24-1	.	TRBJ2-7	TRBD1	CATEATVEDRAYEQYF	TGTGCCACCGAGGCGACCGTGGAGGACAGGGCCTACGAGCAGTACTTC
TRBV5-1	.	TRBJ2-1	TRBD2	CASSLVLAGGEQFF	TGCGCCAGCAGCTTGGTACTAGCGGGGGGTGAGCAGTTCTTC
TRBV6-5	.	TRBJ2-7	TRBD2	CASSRDRGGAYEQYF	TGTGCCAGCAGTCGGGACCGCGGGGGGGCCTACGAGCAGTACTTC
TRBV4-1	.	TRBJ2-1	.	CASSQVPQSRDEQFF	TGCGCCAGCAGCCAAGTTCCCCAGAGTCGGGATGAGCAGTTCTTC
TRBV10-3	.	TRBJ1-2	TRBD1	CAISESLRQGRSDYGYTF	TGTGCCATCAGTGAGTCGCTGAGACAGGGGAGGTCGGATTATGGCTACACCTTC
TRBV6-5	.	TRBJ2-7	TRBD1	CASDAGGQVTYEQYF	TGTGCCAGCGACGCTGGGGGACAGGTTACTTACGAGCAGTACTTC
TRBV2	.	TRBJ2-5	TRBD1	CASSEDRSQETQYF	TGTGCCAGCAGTGAGGACAGGTCACAAGAGACCCAGTACTTC
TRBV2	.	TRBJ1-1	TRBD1	CASTRVGGANTEAFF	TGTGCCAGCACCAGGGTAGGGGGCGCGAACACTGAAGCTTTCTTT
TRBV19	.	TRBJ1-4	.	CASIRGGASNEKLFF	TGTGCCAGTATTCGAGGTGGGGCCTCTAATGAAAAACTGTTTTTT
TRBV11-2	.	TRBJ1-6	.	CASRPSGSPLHF	TGTGCCAGCAGGCCCTCGGGTTCACCCCTCCACTTT
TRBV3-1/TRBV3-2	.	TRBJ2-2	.	CASSQEGDTGELFF	TGTGCCAGCAGCCAAGAGGGAGACACCGGGGAGCTGTTTTTT
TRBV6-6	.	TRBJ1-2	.	CASSLTENYGYTF	TGTGCCAGCAGTCTAACAGAGAACTATGGCTACACCTTC
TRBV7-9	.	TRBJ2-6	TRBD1	CASSLNPGTGGSGANVLTF	TGTGCCAGCAGCCTTAACCCCGGGACAGGGGGCTCTGGGGCCAACGTCCTGACTTTC
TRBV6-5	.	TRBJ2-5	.	CASTRTVGQETQYF	TGTGCCAGCACGCGGACAGTAGGTCAAGAGACCCAGTACTTC
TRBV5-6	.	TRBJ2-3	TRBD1	CASRTGRADTQYF	TGTGCCAGCAGGACAGGGCGGGCAGATACGCAGTATTTT
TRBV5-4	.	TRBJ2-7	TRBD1	CASSRDRGGYEQYF	TGTGCCAGCAGTCGGGACAGGGGGGGGTACGAGCAGTACTTC
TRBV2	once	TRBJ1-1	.	CASSDSRLGNTEAFF	TGTGCCAGCAGTGACTCACGGCTAGGGAACACTGAAGCTTTCTTT
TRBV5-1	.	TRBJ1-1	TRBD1	CASGGTGTEAFF	TGCGCCAGCGGTGGGACAGGGACGGAAGCTTTCTTT